This T cell receptor beta chain was identified in a study of blood T cell repertoires in COVID-19. At the level of the study: T cells, B-cell-depleted T cells, or PBMCs supplied cDNA or gDNA.

Sequencing used immunoSEQ multiplex PCR; TCRdb keeps in-frame clones, though not all of them. The data hold 400,000 to 550,000 clones, with about 85% observed a single time. Clinical history as reported by participants underpinned cohort assignment. V shed 6 bases and J shed 4 bases, with 10 bases lying between them. Germline-derived CDR1 and CDR2 are SNHLY and FYNNEI. The CDR3 is made up of 13 amino acids. This sequence joins TRBV2 and TRBJ2-1; D might be TRBD1 (6 bases). The sequenced sample was PBMCs or T cells enriched from blood (not recorded which). This TCR was recovered from a woman aged 18-29 years with acute COVID-19. CDR3 nucleotides: TGTGCCAGCAGGGCGGACAGTTACAATGAGCAGTTCTTC. It is translated as CASRADSYNEQFF.